Below are 2 T cell receptor beta chains sequenced from a single sample in a study of fetal regulatory T cell absence and autoimmunity. Clones were sequenced by immunoSEQ multiplex PCR, and TCRdb holds only the in-frame ones, with some missing. The data show around 100,000 clones, with about three quarters seen just once and roughly 2% held by the top ten. Sample: pancreas tissue. The receptors originated from a male donor with IPEX syndrome.

This chain joins TRBV4-1 and TRBJ2-1; 12 bases are a match to TRBD2. CDR3 length: 17 residues. CDR1 and CDR2 from the germline V gene are MGHRA and YSYEKL. V gave up 7 bases and J gave up 2 bases; unmatched junction bases: 9. The CDR3 DNA reads TGCGCCAGCACCCTAGCGGGAGGGCCATATCCCTACAATGAGCAGTTCTTC. This translates into CASTLAGGPYPYNEQFF.

This clone was found a few times. V gene TRBV10-3 combines with J gene TRBJ2-1, with D hard to call. In germline, CDR1 is ENHRY, CDR2 SYGVKD. Between the trimmed V and J ends, which lost 7 bases and 4 bases, there was a span of 5 bases. CDR3 size: 11 residues. The CDR3 nucleotides read TGTGCCATCAAGGGTTACAATGAGCAGTTCTTC. Encoded protein: CAIKGYNEQFF.